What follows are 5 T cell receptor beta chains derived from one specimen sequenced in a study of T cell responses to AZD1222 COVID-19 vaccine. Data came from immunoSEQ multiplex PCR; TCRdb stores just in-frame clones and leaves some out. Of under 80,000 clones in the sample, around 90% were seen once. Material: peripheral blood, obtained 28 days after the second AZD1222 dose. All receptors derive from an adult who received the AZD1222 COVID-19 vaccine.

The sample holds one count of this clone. CDR3 region: CASSPRTVHEQYF. CDR3 nucleotides: TGTGCCAGCAGTCCCCGGACAGTCCACGAGCAGTACTTC. This chain connects TRBV2 to TRBJ2-7; perhaps TRBD1 as D (6 bases). The CDR3 is 13 residues long. The V end was cut by 5 bases, the J end by 5 bases, with 13 bases between. CDR1 and CDR2 (germline): SNHLY, FYNNEI.

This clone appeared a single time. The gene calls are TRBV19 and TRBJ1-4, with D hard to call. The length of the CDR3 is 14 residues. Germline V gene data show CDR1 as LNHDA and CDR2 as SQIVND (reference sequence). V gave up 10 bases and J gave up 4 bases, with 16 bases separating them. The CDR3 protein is CATSPRDGNEKLFF. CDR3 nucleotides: TGTGCCACCTCCCCTCGAGATGGTAATGAAAAACTGTTTTTT.

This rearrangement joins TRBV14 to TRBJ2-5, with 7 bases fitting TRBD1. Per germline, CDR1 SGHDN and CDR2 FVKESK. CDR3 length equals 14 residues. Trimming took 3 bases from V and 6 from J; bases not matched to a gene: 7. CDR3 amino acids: CASSQVTGSQTQYF. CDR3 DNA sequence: TGTGCCAGCAGCCAGGTGACAGGGAGCCAGACCCAGTACTTC.

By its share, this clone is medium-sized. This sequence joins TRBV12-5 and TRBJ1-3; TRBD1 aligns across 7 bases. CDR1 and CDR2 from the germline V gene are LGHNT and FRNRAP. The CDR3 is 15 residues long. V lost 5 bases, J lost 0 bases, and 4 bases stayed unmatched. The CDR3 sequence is CASGHGTVSGNTIYF. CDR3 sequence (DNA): TGTGCTAGTGGTCATGGGACAGTCTCTGGAAACACCATATATTTT.

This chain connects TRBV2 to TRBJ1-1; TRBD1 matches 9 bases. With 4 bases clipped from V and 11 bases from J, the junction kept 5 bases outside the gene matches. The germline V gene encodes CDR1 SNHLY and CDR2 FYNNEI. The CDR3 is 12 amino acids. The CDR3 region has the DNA TGTGCCAGCAGTGTAGACAGGGGGTTGGCTTTCTTT. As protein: CASSVDRGLAFF.